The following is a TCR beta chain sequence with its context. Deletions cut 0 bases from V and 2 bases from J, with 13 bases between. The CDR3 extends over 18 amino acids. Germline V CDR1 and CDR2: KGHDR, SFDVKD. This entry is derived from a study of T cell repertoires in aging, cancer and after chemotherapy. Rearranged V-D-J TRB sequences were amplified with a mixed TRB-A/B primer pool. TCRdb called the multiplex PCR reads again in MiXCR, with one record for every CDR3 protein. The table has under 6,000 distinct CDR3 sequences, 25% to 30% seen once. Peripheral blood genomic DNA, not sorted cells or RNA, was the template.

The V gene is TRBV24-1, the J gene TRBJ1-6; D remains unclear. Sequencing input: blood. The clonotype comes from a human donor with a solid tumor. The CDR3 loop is CATSDLLRCVAYNSPLHF. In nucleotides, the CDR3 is TGTGCCACCAGTGATTTGCTAAGGTGCGTCGCCTATAATTCACCCCTCCACTTT.